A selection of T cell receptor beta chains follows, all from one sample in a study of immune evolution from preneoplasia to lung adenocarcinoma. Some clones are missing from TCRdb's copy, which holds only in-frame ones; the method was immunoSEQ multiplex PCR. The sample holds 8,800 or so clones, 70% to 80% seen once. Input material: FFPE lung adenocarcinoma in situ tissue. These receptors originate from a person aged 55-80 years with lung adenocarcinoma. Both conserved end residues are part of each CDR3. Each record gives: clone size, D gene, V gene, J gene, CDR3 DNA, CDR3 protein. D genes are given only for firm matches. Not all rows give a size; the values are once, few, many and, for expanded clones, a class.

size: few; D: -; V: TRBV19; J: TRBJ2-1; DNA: TGTGCCAGTAGGAGAGGGACGGGGCCCAATGAGCAGTTCTTC; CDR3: CASRRGTGPNEQFF
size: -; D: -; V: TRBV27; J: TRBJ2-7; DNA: TGTGCCAGCACCACTGCAGGGTCTTCCTACGAGCAGTACTTC; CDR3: CASTTAGSSYEQYF
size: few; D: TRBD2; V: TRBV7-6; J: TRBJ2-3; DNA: TGTGCCGTCCGCAGCTCCGGGACTACCACAGATACGCAGTATTTT; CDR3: CAVRSSGTTTDTQYF
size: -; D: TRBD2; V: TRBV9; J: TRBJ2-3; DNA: TGTGCCAGCAGCGAAGGCGGGACTAGCTTTGATACGCAGTATTTT; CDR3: CASSEGGTSFDTQYF
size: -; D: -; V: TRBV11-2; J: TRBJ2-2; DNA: TGTGCCAGCAGCCCGGGGAGTTTATTCGGGGAGCTGTTTTTT; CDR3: CASSPGSLFGELFF
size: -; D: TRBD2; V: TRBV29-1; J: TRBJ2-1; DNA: TGCAGCGTTGAAGCCGGGGGGGCCTACAATGAGCAGTTCTTC; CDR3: CSVEAGGAYNEQFF
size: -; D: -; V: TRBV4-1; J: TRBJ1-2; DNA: TGCGCCAGCAGCCAAGAGGGTTGGGGGCGCGGTGGCTACACCTTC; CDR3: CASSQEGWGRGGYTF
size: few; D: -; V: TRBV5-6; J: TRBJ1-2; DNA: TGTGCCAGCAGCTTGGGGGGTAGCTATGGCTACACCTTC; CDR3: CASSLGGSYGYTF
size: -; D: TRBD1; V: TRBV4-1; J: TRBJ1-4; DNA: TGCGCCAGCAGCCGGTTAAGACAGGGGGGTGGTGAAAAACTGTTTTTT; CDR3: CASSRLRQGGGEKLFF
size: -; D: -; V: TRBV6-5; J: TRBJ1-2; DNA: TGTGCCAGCAGTTACTCAGACCACTACACCTTC; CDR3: CASSYSDHYTF
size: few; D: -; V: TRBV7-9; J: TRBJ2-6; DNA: TGTGCCAGCAGCGAGCAGGGGTTTGGGGCCAACGTCCTGACTTTC; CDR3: CASSEQGFGANVLTF
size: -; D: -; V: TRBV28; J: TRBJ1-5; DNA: TGTGCCACCTCCTCGGGGTGGGGCAATCAGCCCCAGCATTTT; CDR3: CATSSGWGNQPQHF
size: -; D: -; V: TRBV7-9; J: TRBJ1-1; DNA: TGTGCCAGCAGCTTAGGTTTGCAGGTGGTGGACACTGAAGCTTTCTTT; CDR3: CASSLGLQVVDTEAFF
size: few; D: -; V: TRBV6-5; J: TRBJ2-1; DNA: TGTGCCAGCAGTACCAGTCACAATGAGCAGTTCTTC; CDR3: CASSTSHNEQFF
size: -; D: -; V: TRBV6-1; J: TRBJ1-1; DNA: TGTGCCAGCCCCCCGGGGGGCCGGGCCACTGAAGCTTTCTTT; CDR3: CASPPGGRATEAFF
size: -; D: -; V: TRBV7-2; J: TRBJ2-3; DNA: TGTGCCAGCAGCTTAGTTTTTCCGGGACCCCCGTCGGATACGCAGTATTTT; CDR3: CASSLVFPGPPSDTQYF
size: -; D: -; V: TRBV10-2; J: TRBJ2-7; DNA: TGCGCCAGCAGTCTAACCTACGAGCAGTACTTC; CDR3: CASSLTYEQYF
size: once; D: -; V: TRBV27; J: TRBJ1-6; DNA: TGTGCCAGCAGTTTCACCAATTCACCCCTCCACTTT; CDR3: CASSFTNSPLHF
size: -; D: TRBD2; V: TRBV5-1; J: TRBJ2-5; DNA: TGCGCCAGCAGCCCTTTCCTAGCGGGGGGTCTGGAGTCCCAGTACTTC; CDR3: CASSPFLAGGLESQYF
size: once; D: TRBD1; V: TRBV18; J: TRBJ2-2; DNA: TGTGCCAGCTCACCAAGGGACAGGGTGAACACCGGGGAGCTGTTTTTT; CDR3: CASSPRDRVNTGELFF
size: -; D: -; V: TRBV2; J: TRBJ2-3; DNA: TGTGCCAGCAGTGGCCCCGGACAGCGAACAGATACGCAGTATTTT; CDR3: CASSGPGQRTDTQYF
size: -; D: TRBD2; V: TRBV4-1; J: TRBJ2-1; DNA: TGCGCCAGCAGCCAAGAGGGTAGCGGGGGGGCGATTGAGCAGTTCTTC; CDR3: CASSQEGSGGAIEQFF
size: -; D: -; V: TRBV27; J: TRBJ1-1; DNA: TGTGCCAGCAGTCCATGGTCGGCGTCTCACACTGAAGCTTTCTTT; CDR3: CASSPWSASHTEAFF
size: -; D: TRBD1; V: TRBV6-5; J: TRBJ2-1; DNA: TGTGCCAGCAGTAACGAGGGGGCCGCCTACAATGAGCAGTTCTTC; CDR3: CASSNEGAAYNEQFF
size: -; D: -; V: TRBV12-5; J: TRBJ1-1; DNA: TGTGCTAGTGGTCTAGGTCAAGGGCGGGCTTTCTTT; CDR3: CASGLGQGRAFF
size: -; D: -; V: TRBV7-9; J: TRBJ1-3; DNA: TGTGCCAGCAGCTTAGGCCACAGGGTGGGAGGAAACACCATATATTTT; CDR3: CASSLGHRVGGNTIYF
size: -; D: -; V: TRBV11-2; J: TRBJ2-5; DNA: TGTGCCAGCAGCCCAAGAGTGAGGGGGGAGACCCAGTACTTC; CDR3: CASSPRVRGETQYF
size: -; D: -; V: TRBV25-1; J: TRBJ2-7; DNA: TGTGCCAGCATTGGGGGGTACGAGCAGTACTTC; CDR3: CASIGGYEQYF
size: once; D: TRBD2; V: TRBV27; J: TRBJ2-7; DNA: TGTGCCAGCAGCGGGCCGGGACTAGCGGGGTCGGTACCCTACGAGCAGTACTTC; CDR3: CASSGPGLAGSVPYEQYF
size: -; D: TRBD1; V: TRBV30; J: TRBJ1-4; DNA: TGTGCCTGGAGTGTACCCCGGGACAGGGGTCCTAATGAAAAACTGTTTTTT; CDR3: CAWSVPRDRGPNEKLFF
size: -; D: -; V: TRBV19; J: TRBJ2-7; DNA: TGTGCCAGCGGAAAGGACCTGGGCTACGAGCAGTACTTC; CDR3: CASGKDLGYEQYF
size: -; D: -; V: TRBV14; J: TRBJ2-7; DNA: TGTGCCAGCAGCCAACCCCCGTTCTCCTACGAGCAGTACTTC; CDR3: CASSQPPFSYEQYF
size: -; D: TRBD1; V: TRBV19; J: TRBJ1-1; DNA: TGTGCCAGTAGTATAGTAACTAAAGGGGGCCTGAACACTGAAGCTTTCTTT; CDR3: CASSIVTKGGLNTEAFF
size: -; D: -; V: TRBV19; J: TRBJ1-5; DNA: TGTGCCAGTAGTGTGACAGGCTATAGCAATCAGCCCCAGCATTTT; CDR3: CASSVTGYSNQPQHF
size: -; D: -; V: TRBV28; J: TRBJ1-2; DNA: TGTGCCAGCAGTGGGTTGAGCTTGACACCCTATGGCTACACCTTC; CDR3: CASSGLSLTPYGYTF
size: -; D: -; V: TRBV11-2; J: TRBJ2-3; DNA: TGTGCCAGCAGCTCTTGGACATCAATTCGGGATACGCAGTATTTT; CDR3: CASSSWTSIRDTQYF
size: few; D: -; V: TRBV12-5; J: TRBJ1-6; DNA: TGTGCTAGTGGTTTGGGCAGCAAAAATTCACCCCTCCACTTT; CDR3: CASGLGSKNSPLHF
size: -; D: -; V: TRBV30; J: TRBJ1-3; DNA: TGTGCCTGGAGTTCGGACGGTGGAAACACCATATATTTT; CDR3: CAWSSDGGNTIYF
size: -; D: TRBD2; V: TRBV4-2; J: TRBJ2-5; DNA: TGTGCCAGCAGCGCCGGGACTAGGGGCCAAGAGACCCAGTACTTC; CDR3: CASSAGTRGQETQYF
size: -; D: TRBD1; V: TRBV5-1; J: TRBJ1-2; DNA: TGCGCCAGCAGCCTGGACAGGAACTATGGCTACACCTTC; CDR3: CASSLDRNYGYTF
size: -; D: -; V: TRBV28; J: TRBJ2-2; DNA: TGTGCCAGCAGCTTTACCGGGGAGCTGTTTTTT; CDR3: CASSFTGELFF